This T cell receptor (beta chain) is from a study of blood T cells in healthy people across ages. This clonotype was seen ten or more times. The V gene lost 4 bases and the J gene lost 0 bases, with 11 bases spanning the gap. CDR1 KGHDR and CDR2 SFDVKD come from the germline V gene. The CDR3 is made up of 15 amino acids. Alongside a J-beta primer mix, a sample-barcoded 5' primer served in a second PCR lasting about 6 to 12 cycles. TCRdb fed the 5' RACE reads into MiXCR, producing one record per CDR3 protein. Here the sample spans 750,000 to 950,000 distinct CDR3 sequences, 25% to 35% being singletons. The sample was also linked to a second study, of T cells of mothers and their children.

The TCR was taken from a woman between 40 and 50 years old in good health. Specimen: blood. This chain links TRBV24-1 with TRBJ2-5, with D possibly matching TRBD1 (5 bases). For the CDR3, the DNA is TGTGCCACCAGTGACAAAGACAGACACCAAGAGACCCAGTACTTC. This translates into CATSDKDRHQETQYF.